This T cell receptor beta chain was sequenced for a study of OX40 agonist ivuxolimab in advanced cancers. Study-wide findings and caveats: Within 6 weeks, CD4+ and CD8+ blood T cells expanded clonally at 0.1 to 3.0 mg/kg.

This table comes from immunoSEQ multiplex PCR, and its TCRdb copy is limited to in-frame clones, with some not included. The sample carries approximately 68,000 clones, more than 75% recorded once. As regards this clone: Antigen specificity is unknown.

The investigators sampled blood at baseline, at cycle 4 day 1, and at cycle 7 day 1. The CDR3 runs to 12 residues. Trimming took off 11 bases at V and 7 bases at J, with 18 bases between the two ends. CDR1 is SNHLY, CDR2 FYNNEI, per germline. The V gene is TRBV2, the J gene TRBJ2-7, with D tentatively TRBD2 (6 bases). Specimen: CD4+ or CD8+ T cells sorted from blood, collected in a trial of the OX40 agonist ivuxolimab. This TCR came from an adult with an advanced solid tumor such as melanoma, head and neck, liver or kidney cancer. The CDR3 DNA follows: TGTGCCTCGAGCGTGCGGGAATGGGAGCAGTACTTC. It is translated as CASSVREWEQYF.